This T cell receptor (beta chain) stems from a study of CD8+ T cells in alopecia areata. The CDR3 totals 14 residues. V trimming: 0 bases; J trimming: 5 bases; junction bases outside the gene matches: 5. Germline lookup yields CDR1 GTSNPN and CDR2 SVGIG (reference sequence). Researchers picked out CD4+ and CD8+ T cells from PBMCs by sorting. The sequencing template was cDNA reverse transcribed from extracted RNA. Method: immunoSEQ multiplex PCR; TCRdb's copy keeps in-frame clones and lacks some. The profile covers 140,000 or so clones, with about 51% appearing a single time and 0.95% to 1% taken by the ten largest. This clone was seen a single time.

This sequence originates from a human donor with alopecia areata. J is TRBJ2-5 and V is TRBV30; TRBD2 matches at 8 bases. The material was CD4+ T cells sorted from blood, obtained at week 0. The CDR3 sequence is CAWSVMSGSETQYF. The CDR3 DNA reads TGTGCCTGGAGTGTAATGAGCGGGAGCGAGACCCAGTACTTC.